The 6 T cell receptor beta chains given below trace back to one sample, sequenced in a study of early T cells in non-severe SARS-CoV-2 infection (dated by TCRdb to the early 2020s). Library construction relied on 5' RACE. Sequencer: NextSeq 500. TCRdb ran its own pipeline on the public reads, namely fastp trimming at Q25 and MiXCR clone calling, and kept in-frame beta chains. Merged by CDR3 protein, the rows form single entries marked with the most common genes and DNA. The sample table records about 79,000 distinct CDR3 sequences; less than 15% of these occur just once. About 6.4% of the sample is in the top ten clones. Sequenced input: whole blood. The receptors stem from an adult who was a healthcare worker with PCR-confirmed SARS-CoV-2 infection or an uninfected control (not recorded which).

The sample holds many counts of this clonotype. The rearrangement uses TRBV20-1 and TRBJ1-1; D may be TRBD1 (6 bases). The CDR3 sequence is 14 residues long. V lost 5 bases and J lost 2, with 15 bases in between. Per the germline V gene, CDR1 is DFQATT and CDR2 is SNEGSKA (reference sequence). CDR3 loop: CSARYQGINTEAFF. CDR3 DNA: TGCAGTGCTCGATACCAGGGGATCAACACTGAAGCTTTCTTT.

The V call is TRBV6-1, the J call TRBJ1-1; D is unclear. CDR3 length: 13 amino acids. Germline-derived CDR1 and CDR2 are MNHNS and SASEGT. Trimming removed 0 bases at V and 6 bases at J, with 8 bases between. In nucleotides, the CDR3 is TGTGCCAGCAGTGAAGCGCTTATCGCTGAAGCTTTCTTT. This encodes CASSEALIAEAFF.

The CDR3 bases are TGTGCCAGCAGCCAGGGGGACGGACTACAGTTCTTC. Encoded protein: CASSQGDGLQFF. The chain uses TRBV3-1 and TRBJ2-1, with D tentatively TRBD2 (6 bases). Germline V CDR1 and CDR2: LGHDT, YNNKEL (reference sequence). The CDR3 has 12 residues. The V end lost 3 bases, the J end lost 13 bases, and 13 bases lay between the germline ends.

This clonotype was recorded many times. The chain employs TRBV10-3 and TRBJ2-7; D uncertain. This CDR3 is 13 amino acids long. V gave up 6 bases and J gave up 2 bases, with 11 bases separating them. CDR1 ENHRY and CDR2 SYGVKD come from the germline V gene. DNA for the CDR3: TGTGCCATCAGGATACAAGACACCTACGAGCAGTACTTC. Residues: CAIRIQDTYEQYF.

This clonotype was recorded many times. The CDR3 nucleotides read TGTGCCAGCAGCTCACCGGGACAGGTGACCTACGAGCAGTACTTC. Protein: CASSSPGQVTYEQYF. V and J are TRBV7-2 and TRBJ2-7, with 8 nucleotides matching TRBD1. The CDR3 runs 15 residues. The V gene end was trimmed by 4 bases and the J gene end by 2 bases; junction bases not matched to a gene: 7. Germline CDR1 and CDR2: SGHTA and FQGNSA. The entire variable domain, with the rest obtained from reference TRBV7-2 and TRBJ2-7, is as follows: GAGVSQSPSNKVTEKGKDVELRCDPISGHTALYWYRQSLGQGLEFLIYFQGNSAPDKSGLPSDRFSAERTGGSVSTLTIQRTQQEDSAVYLCASSSPGQVTYEQYFGPGTRLTVT.

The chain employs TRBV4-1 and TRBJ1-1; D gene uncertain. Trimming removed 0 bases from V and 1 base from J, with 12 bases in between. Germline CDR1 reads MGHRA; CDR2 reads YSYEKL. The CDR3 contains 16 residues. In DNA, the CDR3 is TGCGCCAGCAGCCAAGATTTTTCCGAGAGGAACACTGAAGCTTTCTTT. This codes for CASSQDFSERNTEAFF.